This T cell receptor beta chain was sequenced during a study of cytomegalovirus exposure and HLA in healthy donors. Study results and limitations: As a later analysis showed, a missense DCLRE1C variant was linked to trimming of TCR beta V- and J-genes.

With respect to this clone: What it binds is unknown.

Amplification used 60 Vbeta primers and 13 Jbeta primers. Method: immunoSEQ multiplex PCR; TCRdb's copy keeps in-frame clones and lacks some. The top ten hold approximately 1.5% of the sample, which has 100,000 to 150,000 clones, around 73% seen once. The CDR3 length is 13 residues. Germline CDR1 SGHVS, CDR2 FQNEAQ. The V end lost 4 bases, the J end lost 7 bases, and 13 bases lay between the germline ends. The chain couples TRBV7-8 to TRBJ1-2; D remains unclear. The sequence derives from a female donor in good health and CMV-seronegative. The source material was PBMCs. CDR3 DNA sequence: TGTGCCAGCAGCTCGAGGTCCCTGGGTGGCTACACCTTC. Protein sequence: CASSSRSLGGYTF.